This T cell receptor beta chain stems from a study of T cells in Graves' hyperthyroidism and ophthalmopathy. CDR1 and CDR2 (germline): MNHEY, SVGAGI. The ends were cut back, 0 bases at V and 2 bases at J, with 8 bases in the middle. This CDR3 comprises 14 residues. The investigators amplified TCR beta CDR3 regions from RNA transcripts. Primed by the HTBI set, a first-round RT-PCR was run on the TCR CDR3. TCRdb re-called the multiplex PCR reads through MiXCR, storing one row per CDR3 protein. The repertoire holds 410,000 or so distinct CDR3 sequences, with about 15% as singletons. The rearrangement links TRBV6-5 to TRBJ2-7; D may be TRBD2 (5 bases). This clonotype was sampled from a young man with Graves' ophthalmopathy. Sequencing was carried out using blood. The CDR3: CASSYSRAPYEQYF. CDR3 sequence (DNA): TGTGCCAGCAGTTACTCGAGGGCCCCCTACGAGCAGTACTTC.